The present T cell receptor beta chain was sequenced within a study of response to subunit inactivated influenza vaccine. The V end lost 4 bases, the J end lost 4 bases, and 11 bases lay between the germline ends. The CDR3 is 15 residues long. Germline V lookup: CDR1 MDHEN, CDR2 SYDVKM. This clonotype was recorded a few times. TCRdb processed the RT-PCR reads anew with MiXCR; each CDR3 protein has one entry. Counted here are hundreds of thousands of distinct CDR3 sequences, roughly 8.2% occurring once; the ten biggest clones make up roughly 13%. This receptor was identified in a man aged 50-75 years who received an inactivated influenza vaccine. Specimen: PBMCs from blood, collected 23 months after vaccination. V and J are TRBV28 and TRBJ2-6; D is undetermined. CDR3 in amino acids: CASSSSPMGANVLTF. The CDR3 DNA reads TGTGCCAGCAGTTCCTCCCCCATGGGGGCCAACGTCCTGACTTTC.